The present T cell receptor beta chain was sequenced within a study of OX40 agonist ivuxolimab in advanced cancers. Across the whole study: Aged roughly 20 to 79 with a mean of approximately 57 years, they were around 83% male.

As to this clone: Its antigen is not known.

Study conclusions and caveats: More expanded clones were seen, on average, in CD8+ T cells than in CD4+. Partly responding patients at 0.1-3.0 mg/kg showed some of the smallest clonal expansion.

This CDR3 has 18 residues. V lost 5 bases and J lost 0, with 17 bases in between. Germline V CDR1 and CDR2: SGHAT, FQNNGV. Using immunoSEQ multiplex PCR, the repertoire was profiled, and TCRdb retains in-frame clones only, with some absent. Of about 76,000 clones in the sample, 85% to 90% were seen once. The chain recombines TRBV11-2 with TRBJ1-6, with TRBD1 as a possible D gene (6 bases). The TCR sequence derives from an adult with an advanced solid tumor such as melanoma, head and neck, liver or kidney cancer. The starting material was CD4+ or CD8+ T cells sorted from blood, obtained in a trial of the OX40 agonist ivuxolimab. The CDR3 coding sequence is TGTGCCAGCAGCCTAATTCCCCAGGGGAACTCCTATAATTCACCCCTCCACTTT. Encoded protein: CASSLIPQGNSYNSPLHF. The variable domain in full, with the rest retrieved from reference TRBV11-2 and TRBJ1-6, is EAGVAQSPRYKIIEKRQSVAFWCNPISGHATLYWYQQILGQGPKLLIQFQNNGVVDDSQLPKDRFSAERLKGVDSTLKIQPAKLEDSAVYLCASSLIPQGNSYNSPLHFGNGTRLTVT.